A single sample is the source of the 9 T cell receptor beta chains below, sequenced in a study of T cells expressing NK-cell markers. TCRdb re-called the 5' RACE reads and shows each CDR3 protein once, DNA omitted. Here the sample table reports hundreds of thousands of distinct CDR3 sequences. Source material: blood T cells: a sorted CD56 or NKG2C T cell subset, CD4+ or CD8+ T cells, or bulk PBMC T cells (not recorded which). Every receptor here comes from a man aged 18-69 years in good health.

The V call is TRBV24-1, the J call TRBJ2-1; TCRdb calls TRBD1, which cannot be checked without DNA. This CDR3 is built from 15 residues. Germline V gene lookup returns CDR1 KGHDR and CDR2 SFDVKD. The CDR3 loop is CATSARGGLNHEQFF.

This chain uses TRBV28 with TRBJ2-1; TCRdb gives TRBD2 as the D gene, but with no DNA this cannot be confirmed. From germline, CDR1 is MDHEN and CDR2 SYDVKM. The CDR3 covers 15 residues. CDR3 sequence reads: CASSPAAYSYNEQFF. Combining the CDR3 with reference TRBV28 and TRBJ2-1 gives the whole variable domain DVKVTQSSRYLVKRTGEKVFLECVQDMDHENMFWYRQDPGLGLRLIYFSYDVKMKEKGDIPEGYSVSREKKERFSLILESASTNQTSMYLCASSPAAYSYNEQFFGPGTRLTVL.

V usage is TRBV12-3 or TRBV12-4 and J usage is TRBJ1-5; the D call of TRBD1 rests on TCRdb alone, since no DNA is present to check it. The CDR3 runs 13 residues. The CDR3: CASSQGVDQPQHF.

The genes are TRBV10-3 and TRBJ1-5. The length of the CDR3 is 12 residues. The V gene's germline CDR1 is ENHRY and CDR2 SYGVKD. The CDR3 loop is CAISVGNQPQHF.

The CDR3 protein is CASSRHRNSYEQYF. The chain carries TRBV23-1 and TRBJ2-7. TRBV23-1 is designated an ORF whose function remains uncertain. The CDR3 has 14 residues.

The CDR3 is CASSPRGSVNTGELFF. The chain is built from TRBV9 and TRBJ2-2; the TRBD1 assignment by TCRdb is unverifiable without DNA. Germline CDR1 and CDR2: SGDLS and YYNGEE. This CDR3 is 16 amino acids long.

This sequence joins TRBV28 and TRBJ2-5. Germline V gene lookup returns CDR1 MDHEN and CDR2 SYDVKM. CDR3 size: 14 residues. CDR3 sequence reads: CASSSYQRQETQYF.

The chain couples TRBV9 to TRBJ2-7. This CDR3 is 14 amino acids long. The germline CDR1 and CDR2 sequences are SGDLS and YYNGEE. The CDR3 region is CASSAIGYGHEQYF. The full variable domain, with the rest looked up from reference TRBV9 and TRBJ2-7, is DSGVTQTPKHLITATGQRVTLRCSPRSGDLSVYWYQQSLDQGLQFLIQYYNGEERAKGNILERFSAQQFPDLHSELNLSSLELGDSALYFCASSAIGYGHEQYFGPGTRLTVT.

V is TRBV5-1 and J is TRBJ2-3. CDR1 is SGHRS and CDR2 is YFSETQ in the germline V gene. The CDR3 covers 15 residues. The CDR3 reads CASTKGTISTDTQYF.